Below, 9 T cell receptor beta chains from the same sample are listed, as sequenced in a study of T cell responses to AZD1222 COVID-19 vaccine. Method: immunoSEQ multiplex PCR; TCRdb's copy keeps in-frame clones and lacks some. The repertoire holds roughly 130,000 clones, with approximately 88% as singletons. The source was peripheral blood, collected on day 0 of AZD1222 vaccination. The receptor source for this set is an adult in good health.

The rearrangement uses TRBV12-3 or TRBV12-4 and TRBJ2-4, with a tentative D call TRBD2 (5 bases). The V end was cut by 6 bases, the J end by 7 bases, with 10 bases between. This CDR3 has 12 residues. The CDR3, as DNA: TGTGCCAGCAGCCTGGGAGTCAACATTCAGTACTTC. Its protein is CASSLGVNIQYF.

This clone has only one observation. The chain uses TRBV28 and TRBJ2-3; TRBD2 agrees at 12 bases. Germline CDR1 MDHEN, CDR2 SYDVKM. CDR3 length: 15 amino acids. With V trimmed by 8 bases and J by 0 bases, 3 bases remained unmatched. The CDR3 DNA follows: TGTGCCAGCCGGACTAGCGGGGCTAGCACAGATACGCAGTATTTT. Protein product: CASRTSGASTDTQYF. Full variable domain (remainder filled in from reference TRBV28 and TRBJ2-3): DVKVTQSSRYLVKRTGEKVFLECVQDMDHENMFWYRQDPGLGLRLIYFSYDVKMKEKGDIPEGYSVSREKKERFSLILESASTNQTSMYLCASRTSGASTDTQYFGPGTRLTVL.

This rearrangement joins TRBV11-3 to TRBJ2-2; D is uncertain. Germline loops: CDR1 SGHNT, CDR2 YENEEA. The V end lost 5 bases, the J end lost 9 bases, and 16 bases lay between the germline ends. The CDR3 totals 14 residues. CDR3 sequence: CASSPLSWSRELFF. The CDR3, as DNA: TGTGCCAGCAGCCCCCTTAGTTGGAGTCGGGAGCTGTTTTTT.

The chain has TRBV9 and TRBJ2-1; a possible D gene is TRBD2 (6 bases). The ends were cut back, 6 bases at V and 4 bases at J, with 17 bases in the middle. The CDR3 sequence is 15 residues long. The germline V gene encodes CDR1 SGDLS and CDR2 YYNGEE. CDR3 in DNA: TGTGCCAGCATGACGGGGGAGGAACCATACAATGAGCAGTTCTTC. As protein: CASMTGEEPYNEQFF.

V gene TRBV29-1 combines with J gene TRBJ1-2, with 9 bases identical to TRBD1. From germline, CDR1 is SQVTM and CDR2 ANQGSEA. The CDR3 runs to 12 residues. J gave up 6 bases and V 6 bases, and 5 bases lay outside the gene matches. The CDR3 loop reads CSVGRDRDGYTF. In DNA form, the CDR3 reads TGCAGCGTGGGCCGGGACAGGGATGGCTACACCTTC.

This clone was detected once. This sequence joins TRBV15 and TRBJ1-2; the D gene is possibly TRBD1 (5 bases). The length of the CDR3 is 14 residues. V was shortened by 1 base and J by 8 bases, with 14 bases between the two germline ends. Germline V CDR1 and CDR2: LNHNV, YYDKDF (reference sequence). The CDR3 loop reads CATSRVEGRGGYTF. The CDR3 bases are TGTGCCACCAGCAGAGTGGAAGGGAGGGGAGGCTACACCTTC.

This rearrangement joins TRBV19 to TRBJ1-1, with D unclear. V lost 5 bases, J lost 6 bases, and 13 bases lay in between. This CDR3 is 13 amino acids long. From germline, CDR1 is LNHDA and CDR2 SQIVND (reference sequence). CDR3 sequence reads: CASSPHLNPEAFF. CDR3 coding DNA: TGTGCCAGTAGTCCTCACCTCAATCCTGAAGCTTTCTTT.

The chain links TRBV15 to TRBJ1-3; D gene uncertain. Germline V gene sequence: CDR1 LNHNV, CDR2 YYDKDF (reference sequence). This CDR3 region has 16 residues. Deletions cut 0 bases from V and 2 bases from J, with 11 bases between. The CDR3 nucleotides read TGTGCCACCAGCAGAGATCGGCAAGTAACTGGAAACACCATATATTTT. Amino acid sequence: CATSRDRQVTGNTIYF.

The rearrangement joins TRBV6-6 to TRBJ2-7; D remains ambiguous. Per the germline V gene, CDR1 is MNHNY and CDR2 is SVGAGI (reference sequence). CDR3 length: 12 residues. V was shortened by 5 bases and J by 3 bases, with 8 bases between the two germline ends. The CDR3 bases are TGTGCCAGCAGTCCCGCGCGCTACGAGCAGTACTTC. Amino acids: CASSPARYEQYF.